Reported below is one T cell receptor beta chain. Its antigen remains unknown. Described time point: recipient sample about 28 days before transplant, after cytoreduction. Recipient blood drawn about 28 days pretransplant and days 30, 100, 180 after. The data were taken from a study of T cell clonotyping in hematopoietic cell transplantation. Study information: Recipients' pretransplant samples followed cytoreduction. Broader study findings: After transplant, recipient diversity fell while pathologically expanded clonotypes grew through day 180.

Method: immunoSEQ multiplex PCR; TCRdb's copy keeps in-frame clones and lacks some. Of some 30,000 clones listed, roughly 91% are singletons. Trimming took 2 bases from V and 5 from J, leaving 12 bases between them. Per the germline V gene, CDR1 is LNHDA and CDR2 is SQIVND (reference sequence). The CDR3 is 15 residues long. The chain uses TRBV19 and TRBJ1-4; D not certain. The sequencing used peripheral blood mononuclear cells, collected before stem cell transplant. The receptor was derived from a man aged 50 or older with acute myeloid leukemia. Some clones in this sample may be carry-over from other donors' samples. Written as DNA, the CDR3 is TGTGCCAGTAGTATATTGCCCAGAGCGAATGAAAAACTGTTTTTT. Amino acid sequence: CASSILPRANEKLFF.